The sequence of this T cell receptor beta chain was determined in a study of T-cell reconstitution after alpha-beta-depleted transplantation in children. Overall study results and limits: The main origin of T-cell counts and diversity one year after transplant was newly produced T cells.

For this clonotype: Its antigen is unknown.

J was trimmed by 6 bases and V by 5 bases; bases with no gene match: 6. Germline assignment: CDR1 WNHNN and CDR2 SYGVQD (reference sequence). The length of the CDR3 is 14 residues. Preparation of the TCRbeta library used unique molecular identifiers. TCRdb ran MiXCR on the PCR reads and lists one entry per CDR3 protein. Here the sample spans 300,000 to 400,000 distinct CDR3 sequences, about 17% being singletons. This rearrangement joins TRBV10-1 to TRBJ2-1, with 8 bases fitting TRBD2. This sequence was found in a male patient under 10 years old who had a stem cell transplant for acute lymphoblastic leukemia, so the T cells may come from the graft donor. The source material was PBMCs, mostly from graft donor cells, sampled 360 days after TCRalphabeta/CD19-depleted stem cell transplant. The CDR3 bases are TGCGCCAGCAGTAAGCGGGAGAATCGCAATGAGCAGTTCTTC. It yields the protein CASSKRENRNEQFF.